This TCR beta chain appears in the sequencing data of a study of T cell changes during pregnancy in multiple sclerosis. The trim removed 8 bases at V and 2 bases at J, leaving 6 bases unmatched. The CDR3 spans 14 residues. Germline CDR1 SNHLY, CDR2 FYNNEI. Only in-frame clones appear in the TCRdb table, and some are missing; sequencing was by immunoSEQ multiplex PCR. The sample consists of 50,000 to 65,000 clones, roughly 91% of them appearing once. This chain uses TRBV2 with TRBJ2-7; 10 positions match TRBD1. This TCR came from a female donor in good health, enrolled as a control in a pregnancy study. Sequenced here: peripheral blood, sampled in the third trimester of pregnancy. The CDR3 loop is CASSRDRGTYEQYF. CDR3 DNA: TGTGCCAGCTCCCGGGACAGGGGCACCTACGAGCAGTACTTC. Variable domain in full (rest from reference TRBV2 and TRBJ2-7): EPEVTQTPSHQVTQMGQEVILRCVPISNHLYFYWYRQILGQKVEFLVSFYNNEISEKSEIFDDQFSVERPDGSNFTLKIRSTKLEDSAMYFCASSRDRGTYEQYFGPGTRLTVT.